This T cell receptor (beta chain) stems from a study of cytomegalovirus exposure and HLA in healthy donors. Study-wide context: A subsequent analysis stated that the 95 to 150 validation repertoires were run on the same platform as the 650 to 850 first-cohort repertoires.

Per germline, CDR1 MNHNS and CDR2 SASEGT. Trimming left V 6 bases short and J 3 bases short, with 17 bases between. The CDR3 runs to 15 residues. A roughly 120-subject validation cohort, separate from the 666-subject first cohort, supplied the donors. Study observations and caveats: In vitro assays verified that three CMV-associated chains recognized CMV antigens specifically. Cytomegalovirus association was assigned to about 150 TCR beta chains.

For this clone: The antigen is not known.

Some clones are missing from TCRdb's copy, which holds only in-frame ones; the method was immunoSEQ multiplex PCR. The profile shows 100,000 to 150,000 clones, approximately 92% of them singletons. This receptor was identified in a woman under 30 in good health and CMV-seronegative. Sequencing was done on a sample of PBMCs. The chain employs TRBV6-1 and TRBJ1-1; D remains ambiguous. The DNA of the CDR3 is TGTGCCAGCAGGTCCATGAGGTTGGGAGACACTGAAGCTTTCTTT. Its protein is CASRSMRLGDTEAFF.